The sequence of this T cell receptor (beta chain) was determined in a study of T cell clones after liver transplantation. Study-wide background: TCRbeta sequencing after a pre-transplant mixed lymphocyte reaction identified graft-donor-reactive clones, later tracked in post-transplant blood.

V lost 8 bases, J lost 7 bases, and 21 bases lay in between. This CDR3 is 14 amino acids long. In germline, CDR1 is MNHNS, CDR2 SASEGT. Profiled with immunoSEQ multiplex PCR; TCRdb holds only in-frame clones, not every one. Found here are 70,000 or so clones, more than 75% of them singletons; the top ten hold approximately 2.5%. Sequencing used CD4+ T cells from blood, obtained before liver transplant. The receptor comes from a human donor who received a liver transplant. The V and J genes are TRBV6-1 and TRBJ2-7; D unclear. CDR3 protein: CASGPQWQAKEQYF. In nucleotides, the CDR3 is TGTGCCAGCGGACCCCAATGGCAGGCAAAGGAGCAGTACTTC.